The next 16 T cell receptor beta chains were all read from a single sample in a study of blood T cell repertoires in COVID-19. The method was immunoSEQ multiplex PCR; TCRdb's version includes in-frame clones alone and lacks a portion of them. The sample holds over 90,000 clones, around nine tenths seen once. Sequenced input: peripheral blood. These receptors all come from a woman aged 80 or older in a cohort sampled during active COVID-19.

J is TRBJ2-7 and V is TRBV6-5; possibly TRBD2 for D (6 bases). With 5 bases removed from V and 6 bases from J, the gap between germline ends came to 20 bases. Germline CDR1 and CDR2: MNHEY and SVGAGI. This CDR3 is built from 15 residues. The CDR3 nucleotides read TGTGCCAGCAGTACACAGAGCGGGCGCCAGTTCGAGCAGTACTTC. Residues: CASSTQSGRQFEQYF.

This rearrangement joins TRBV5-1 to TRBJ1-1; D call uncertain. Germline values: CDR1 SGHRS, CDR2 YFSETQ. V was shortened by 0 bases and J by 1 base, with 10 bases between the two germline ends. The CDR3 extends over 15 amino acids. CDR3 residues: CASSLVLGSNTEAFF. The CDR3 bases are TGCGCCAGCAGCTTGGTTCTAGGCTCGAACACTGAAGCTTTCTTT.

The CDR3 DNA reads as TGTGCCATCAAAGGACTAGCGGAGACCACAGATACGCAGTATTTT. This gives the protein CAIKGLAETTDTQYF. The chain links TRBV10-3 to TRBJ2-3, with TRBD2 matching over 10 bases. The CDR3 is 15 residues long. Germline values: CDR1 ENHRY, CDR2 SYGVKD. V shed 7 bases and J 2 bases; nucleotides not matched to a gene: 6.

The V gene is TRBV9, the J gene TRBJ1-1; D might be TRBD1 (5 bases). The CDR3 contains 15 residues. V was pared by 4 bases and J by 3 bases, with 16 bases between. Germline CDR1 reads SGDLS; CDR2 reads YYNGEE. CDR3 sequence: CASSPRREGHTEAFF. The CDR3 DNA follows: TGTGCCAGCAGCCCCAGACGGGAGGGACACACTGAAGCTTTCTTT. The complete variable domain, with remaining parts taken from reference TRBV9 and TRBJ1-1, reads DSGVTQTPKHLITATGQRVTLRCSPRSGDLSVYWYQQSLDQGLQFLIQYYNGEERAKGNILERFSAQQFPDLHSELNLSSLELGDSALYFCASSPRREGHTEAFFGQGTRLTVV.

The chain has TRBV28 and TRBJ1-1, with a possible D match to TRBD1 (6 bases). V shed 6 bases and J shed 8 bases, with 13 bases lying between them. CDR1 and CDR2 (germline): MDHEN, SYDVKM. The CDR3 is 12 amino acids. The CDR3 nucleotides read TGTGCCAGCAGACTAGGGGGAAAAGAAGCTTTCTTT. Protein: CASRLGGKEAFF.

This clone appeared a single time. The chain recombines TRBV11-2 with TRBJ2-1; maybe TRBD1 (5 bases). The germline CDR1 and CDR2 sequences are SGHAT and FQNNGV. V lost 1 base, J lost 8 bases, and 12 bases lay in between. CDR3 length: 14 residues. The CDR3 reads CASSLVAGWDEQFF. In DNA, the CDR3 is TGTGCCAGCAGCTTAGTGGCAGGGTGGGATGAGCAGTTCTTC.

The chain uses TRBV7-3 and TRBJ2-1, with 9 bases matching TRBD1. The ends lost 3 bases at V and 2 bases at J; junction bases unmatched: 5. The CDR3 extends over 16 amino acids. The germline V gene has CDR1 SGHTA and CDR2 FQGTGA. The CDR3 protein is CASSFQRTGAYNEQFF. The DNA of the CDR3 is TGTGCCAGCAGCTTTCAAAGGACAGGGGCCTACAATGAGCAGTTCTTC.

CDR3 in amino acids: CASSPDRAGNEQFF. CDR3 coding DNA: TGTGCCAGCTCACCGGACAGGGCCGGCAATGAGCAGTTCTTC. V gene TRBV18 combines with J gene TRBJ2-1; 8 bases align to TRBD1. Germline CDR1 and CDR2: KGHSH and LQKENI. With 3 bases clipped from V and 6 bases from J, the junction kept 4 bases outside the gene matches. The CDR3 runs 14 residues.

This chain's CDR3 is CATSSSGTSGFTDTQYF. The CDR3 DNA sequence: TGTGCCACCAGCAGCTCAGGGACTAGCGGCTTCACAGATACGCAGTATTTT. The V and J genes are TRBV15 and TRBJ2-3; 11 bases match TRBD2. Germline V gene data show CDR1 as LNHNV and CDR2 as YYDKDF (reference sequence). The CDR3 loop spans 17 amino acids. The junction had 7 bases not matched to a gene; V was cut back by 3 bases and J by 2 bases.

The CDR3 region is CASSLGGTMETQYF. As DNA, the CDR3 is TGTGCCAGCAGTTTAGGCGGGACTATGGAGACCCAGTACTTC. The V and J genes are TRBV28 and TRBJ2-5, with 7 bases matching TRBD2. J gave up 5 bases and V 2 bases, and 5 bases lay outside the gene matches. CDR1 is MDHEN, CDR2 SYDVKM, per germline. This CDR3 has 14 amino acids.

The V call is TRBV7-9, the J call TRBJ1-2; D might be TRBD1 (6 bases). The V and J ends lost 4 bases and 4 bases respectively, with 13 bases between them. Germline V gene lookup returns CDR1 SEHNR and CDR2 FQNEAQ (reference sequence). There are 14 residues in the CDR3. The DNA for the CDR3 is TGTGCCAGCAGCTCCTCGGGGGGGGCCTATGGCTACACCTTC. It is translated as CASSSSGGAYGYTF.

Only one count was recorded for this clone. V gene TRBV11-3 combines with J gene TRBJ1-1, with 9 bases lining up with TRBD1. Germline assignment: CDR1 SGHNT and CDR2 YENEEA. The ends lost 0 bases at V and 4 bases at J; junction bases unmatched: 3. This CDR3 region has 15 residues. The CDR3 DNA is TGTGCCAGCAGCTTAGAAACAGGGGGCCGCACTGAAGCTTTCTTT. Protein: CASSLETGGRTEAFF.

This chain connects TRBV2 to TRBJ1-1, with D perhaps TRBD1 (5 bases). Germline CDR1 reads SNHLY; CDR2 reads FYNNEI. The CDR3 has 15 residues. Trimming stripped 5 bases from V and 5 bases from J, with 18 bases between. The CDR3 nucleotides read TGTGCCAGCAGTCTTGATGTAGGGGTTGGGACTGAAGCTTTCTTT. The encoded protein is CASSLDVGVGTEAFF.

The J gene is TRBJ2-3, the V gene TRBV5-4; TRBD2 matches at 10 bases. The CDR3 totals 14 residues. The V gene's germline CDR1 is SGHNT and CDR2 YYREEE (reference sequence). Trimming took 7 bases from V and 4 from J; bases not matched to a gene: 6. As DNA, the CDR3 is TGTGCCAGCCCAGCGGGGGGGGCCTCAGATACGCAGTATTTT. This sequence encodes CASPAGGASDTQYF.

The rearrangement joins TRBV27 to TRBJ1-5, with 7 positions matching TRBD1. Trimming removed 5 bases from V and 0 bases from J; junction bases left unmatched: 19. Germline V gives CDR1 MNHEY, CDR2 SMNVEV (reference sequence). CDR3 size: 20 residues. The CDR3 is CASSRRWDSILQNSNQPQHF. The DNA for the CDR3 is TGTGCCAGCAGTCGAAGGTGGGACAGTATCCTTCAAAATAGCAATCAGCCCCAGCATTTT.

CDR3 region: CASSQGQVYGYTF. DNA for the CDR3: TGTGCCAGCAGCCAAGGGCAGGTCTATGGCTACACCTTC. This rearrangement joins TRBV3-1 (or the pseudogene TRBV3-2) to TRBJ1-2; D unclear. This CDR3 comprises 13 residues. Trimming took off 1 base at V and 4 bases at J, with 7 bases between the two ends. Germline CDR1 reads LGHDT; CDR2 reads YNNKEL (reference sequence).